The source of this TCR beta chain is a study of shared clonotypes between healthy human individuals. This clone has more than one count but fewer than ten. Its antigen remains unidentified. Different DNA sequences within this sample yield the same CDR3. Repertoires were generated with immunoSEQ multiplex PCR, while TCRdb's copy carries only in-frame clones and drops some. The sample shows 950,000 to 1,100,000 clones, around 74% of them seen only once. The ends were cut back, 2 bases at V and 10 bases at J, with 18 bases in the middle. The CDR3 is 15 amino acids. The V gene's germline CDR1 is GTSNPN and CDR2 SVGIG (reference sequence). Study-wide points: Read depth was anticipated to influence clonotype sharing among donors. Naive subsets typically showed greater estimated richness than memory subsets.

The chain has TRBV30 and TRBJ1-6; weak D call: TRBD1 (5 bases). The TCR was taken from a man in his late teens or twenties in good health. The sample comprised memory CD4+ T cells sorted from blood. The sample's subset: CD45RA-negative fraction. This chain's CDR3 is CAWSTSSGRRSPLHF. The CDR3 DNA follows: TGTGCCTGGAGTACATCCTCGGGACGGCGGTCACCCCTCCACTTT. The variable domain in full, completed from reference TRBV30 and TRBJ1-6, reads SQTIHQWPATLVQPVGSPLSLECTVEGTSNPNLYWYRQAAGRGLQLLFYSVGIGQISSEVPQNLSASRPQDRQFILSSKKLLLSDSGFYLCAWSTSSGRRSPLHFGNGTRLTVT.